What follows are 31 T cell receptor beta chains derived from one specimen sequenced in a study of blood T cell repertoires in COVID-19. Method: immunoSEQ multiplex PCR; TCRdb's copy keeps in-frame clones and lacks some. The table includes approximately 61,000 clones, 85% detected once. The material sequenced was peripheral blood. All receptors derive from a man in his 70s with acute or convalescent COVID-19.

J is TRBJ1-1 and V is TRBV28; maybe TRBD1 (5 bases). Trimming cost V 3 bases and J 1 base, with 12 bases left between them. From germline, CDR1 is MDHEN and CDR2 SYDVKM. This CDR3 region has 15 residues. CDR3 DNA sequence: TGTGCCAGCAGTTTTTTGTCCGGGGGGAACACTGAAGCTTTCTTT. It is translated as CASSFLSGGNTEAFF.

The genes are TRBV19 and TRBJ1-2; 10 nucleotides line up with TRBD1. This CDR3 has 14 residues. V lost 5 bases to trimming and J lost 5 bases; unmatched junction nucleotides: 5. Germline loops: CDR1 LNHDA, CDR2 SQIVND (reference sequence). The CDR3 protein is CASSVGQGLYGYTF. CDR3 coding DNA: TGTGCCAGTAGTGTGGGACAGGGGTTGTATGGCTACACCTTC.

The rearrangement uses TRBV2 and TRBJ2-3; the match to TRBD1 covers 11 bases. The germline CDR1 and CDR2 sequences are SNHLY and FYNNEI. CDR3 length: 16 residues. Trimming removed 6 bases from V and 1 base from J; junction bases left unmatched: 6. The CDR3 region is CASSPRDRGGTDTQYF. The CDR3 DNA is TGTGCCAGCAGCCCCAGGGACAGGGGGGGCACAGATACGCAGTATTTT.

The V and J genes are TRBV5-1 and TRBJ1-4; TRBD1 might be the D (5 bases). This CDR3 comprises 15 residues. The V end was cut by 0 bases, the J end by 3 bases, with 9 bases between. Germline lookup yields CDR1 SGHRS and CDR2 YFSETQ. Here the CDR3 reads CASSLGYRSNEKLFF. DNA for the CDR3: TGCGCCAGCAGCTTGGGTTACAGGTCTAATGAAAAACTGTTTTTT.

J is TRBJ2-3 and V is TRBV28; 8 positions agree with TRBD2. This CDR3 has 16 amino acids. Germline values: CDR1 MDHEN, CDR2 SYDVKM. Trimming cost V 6 bases and J 4 bases; bases outside gene matches: 12. For the CDR3, the DNA is TGTGCCAGCAGCCCCCCGCGCGGGGGGCCGGCAGATACGCAGTATTTT. As protein: CASSPPRGGPADTQYF.

This clone appeared a single time. CDR3 amino acids: CASTTSGVTDTQYF. CDR3 in DNA: TGTGCCAGCACTACTAGCGGGGTCACAGATACGCAGTATTTT. The V gene is TRBV28, the J gene TRBJ2-3; 10 positions match TRBD2. The CDR3 spans 14 residues. Germline CDR1 and CDR2: MDHEN and SYDVKM. Trimming cost V 7 bases and J 2 bases; bases outside gene matches: 3.

This chain uses TRBV2 with TRBJ2-5, with D unresolved. Germline V CDR1 and CDR2: SNHLY, FYNNEI. CDR3 length equals 12 residues. Between the trimmed V and J ends, which lost 10 bases and 2 bases, there was a span of 11 bases. The CDR3 sequence is CATTRVQETQYF. The CDR3 coding sequence is TGTGCCACGACCCGGGTTCAAGAGACCCAGTACTTC.

The chain employs TRBV28 and TRBJ2-2; D is perhaps TRBD1 (5 bases). The CDR3 contains 14 residues. The germline V and J ends were trimmed by 8 bases and 8 bases, with 18 bases remaining between them. The V gene's germline CDR1 is MDHEN and CDR2 SYDVKM. In DNA, the CDR3 is TGTGCCAGCCTCCCACGGCAGGGTTCAGGGGAGCTGTTTTTT. This codes for CASLPRQGSGELFF.

V and J are TRBV5-1 and TRBJ2-2; D not resolved. Per the germline V gene, CDR1 is SGHRS and CDR2 is YFSETQ. The CDR3 has 14 amino acids. Trimming cost V 6 bases and J 5 bases, with 14 bases left between them. CDR3: CASMFQATTGELFF. Written as DNA, the CDR3 is TGCGCCAGCATGTTCCAGGCGACGACCGGGGAGCTGTTTTTT.

The V gene is TRBV5-1, the J gene TRBJ2-5, with a possible D match to TRBD2 (6 bases). V was cut by 4 bases and J by 2 bases, with 12 bases left in between. CDR3 length: 14 amino acids. Germline CDR1 and CDR2: SGHRS and YFSETQ. CDR3 sequence reads: CASSNRDLQETQYF. CDR3 sequence (DNA): TGCGCCAGCAGCAACCGGGACTTACAAGAGACCCAGTACTTC.

This chain joins TRBV20-1 and TRBJ1-4; 8 bases map to TRBD1. V lost 3 bases to trimming and J lost 7 bases; unmatched junction nucleotides: 10. Germline V lookup: CDR1 DFQATT, CDR2 SNEGSKA (reference sequence). This CDR3 is 15 amino acids long. The CDR3 DNA sequence: TGCAGTGCTAGTGGCAGGGGGCGAGAGGGTGAAAAACTGTTTTTT. Translating it yields CSASGRGREGEKLFF.

The chain combines TRBV7-2 with TRBJ2-1; D remains ambiguous. The CDR3 runs 12 residues. The V gene lost 4 bases and the J gene lost 3 bases, with 4 bases spanning the gap. Germline values: CDR1 SGHTA, CDR2 FQGNSA. The CDR3: CASSSFYNEQFF. CDR3 sequence (DNA): TGTGCCAGCAGCTCTTTCTACAATGAGCAGTTCTTC.

The rearrangement links TRBV28 to TRBJ2-5, with TRBD2 identical over 11 bases. V shed 4 bases and J 6 bases; nucleotides not matched to a gene: 7. From germline, CDR1 is MDHEN and CDR2 SYDVKM. The CDR3 runs to 15 residues. In nucleotides, the CDR3 is TGTGCCAGCAGTTCCGCCGGGACTAGCGGAAAGACCCAGTACTTC. Residues: CASSSAGTSGKTQYF.

V and J are TRBV5-4 and TRBJ2-5, with 11 bases identical to TRBD1. With V trimmed by 5 bases and J by 5 bases, 8 bases remained unmatched. The CDR3 is made up of 15 amino acids. Germline assignment: CDR1 SGHNT and CDR2 YYREEE (reference sequence). The CDR3: CASRLGQGARETQYF. As DNA, the CDR3 is TGTGCCAGCAGACTAGGACAGGGGGCGCGGGAGACCCAGTACTTC.

This chain uses TRBV6-6 with TRBJ1-5, with a weak D call TRBD1 (6 bases). CDR1 MNHNY and CDR2 SVGAGI come from the germline V gene (reference sequence). V was cut by 5 bases and J by 3 bases, with 14 bases left in between. The CDR3 loop spans 15 amino acids. The CDR3, as DNA: TGTGCCAGCAGTCGGTGGGACATTCTCAATCAGCCCCAGCATTTT. Its translation: CASSRWDILNQPQHF.

V gene TRBV5-1 combines with J gene TRBJ2-7; D not resolved. Trimming shortened V by 5 bases and J by 2 bases, and 8 bases separated the two germline ends. Per the germline V gene, CDR1 is SGHRS and CDR2 is YFSETQ. This CDR3 contains 12 residues. CDR3 protein: CASSAQAYEQYF. The CDR3 DNA reads as TGCGCCAGCAGTGCCCAGGCCTACGAGCAGTACTTC.

V is TRBV2 and J is TRBJ2-2; 8 bases align to TRBD1. The length of the CDR3 is 14 residues. V dropped 6 bases and J dropped 6; count of bases not matched to a gene: 6. Germline V CDR1 and CDR2: SNHLY, FYNNEI. For the CDR3, the DNA is TGTGCCAGCAGCAGGACAGGGCCCGCCGGGGAGCTGTTTTTT. Its protein is CASSRTGPAGELFF.

This clone was counted only a few times. This CDR3 is CASSEISDQPQHF. The DNA for the CDR3 is TGCGCCAGCAGTGAGATATCAGATCAGCCCCAGCATTTT. The chain combines TRBV10-1 with TRBJ1-5; D uncertain. The V end lost 2 bases, the J end lost 5 bases, and 7 bases lay between the germline ends. This CDR3 is 13 amino acids long. Looked up from germline, CDR1 is WNHNN and CDR2 is SYGVQD (reference sequence).

This sequence joins TRBV4-1 and TRBJ2-3; 16 nucleotides agree with TRBD2. V dropped 4 bases and J dropped 4; count of bases not matched to a gene: 2. The CDR3 covers 16 residues. Germline CDR1 is MGHRA and CDR2 is YSYEKL. The CDR3 spells CASSRGTSGGADTQYF. CDR3 in DNA: TGCGCCAGCAGCCGGGGGACTAGCGGGGGGGCAGATACGCAGTATTTT.

The genes are TRBV27 and TRBJ1-4; maybe TRBD1 (5 bases). Germline lookup yields CDR1 MNHEY and CDR2 SMNVEV (reference sequence). The V gene lost 1 base and the J gene lost 7 bases, with 16 bases spanning the gap. CDR3 length equals 16 residues. The CDR3 protein is CASSLWGVMGIEKLFF. The CDR3 nucleotides are TGTGCCAGCAGTTTATGGGGCGTTATGGGGATTGAAAAACTGTTTTTT.

The chain carries TRBV5-1 and TRBJ1-2, with D tentatively TRBD1 (6 bases). Deletions cut 4 bases from V and 5 bases from J, with 15 bases between. Germline-derived CDR1 and CDR2 are SGHRS and YFSETQ. The CDR3 contains 14 residues. CDR3 in amino acids: CASSLEGGSYGYTF. In nucleotides, the CDR3 is TGCGCCAGCAGCCTCGAGGGGGGGTCATATGGCTACACCTTC. The variable domain in full, completed from reference TRBV5-1 and TRBJ1-2, reads KAGVTQTPRYLIKTRGQQVTLSCSPISGHRSVSWYQQTPGQGLQFLFEYFSETQRNKGNFPGRFSGRQFSNSRSEMNVSTLELGDSALYLCASSLEGGSYGYTFGSGTRLTVV.

The V call is TRBV13, the J call TRBJ2-2; a weak D match, TRBD2 (5 bases). The CDR3 contains 17 residues. Trimming pared 5 bases from V and 5 bases from J, leaving 21 bases between. CDR1 PRHDT and CDR2 FYEKMQ come from the germline V gene (reference sequence). The CDR3 region is CASSQGPGGVWTGELFF. CDR3 coding DNA: TGTGCCAGCAGCCAAGGCCCAGGAGGAGTTTGGACCGGGGAGCTGTTTTTT.

This chain links TRBV11-3 with TRBJ2-7; 7 bases align to TRBD1. CDR1 is SGHNT, CDR2 YENEEA, per germline. With V trimmed by 5 bases and J by 0 bases, 4 bases remained unmatched. This CDR3 spans 14 amino acids. The chain's CDR3 is CASSPGDSSYEQYF. In DNA, the CDR3 is TGTGCCAGCAGCCCAGGGGACAGCTCCTACGAGCAGTACTTC.

The chain links TRBV3-1 (or the pseudogene TRBV3-2) to TRBJ2-2, with 8 bases aligning to TRBD1. V was clipped by 3 bases and J by 5 bases; unmatched bases: 5. The CDR3 has 15 amino acids. The germline V gene encodes CDR1 LGHDT and CDR2 YNNKEL (reference sequence). The CDR3: CASSQETGVTGELFF. CDR3 DNA sequence: TGTGCCAGCAGCCAGGAGACAGGGGTGACCGGGGAGCTGTTTTTT.

The V and J genes are TRBV5-1 and TRBJ2-6; tentative D call: TRBD2 (5 bases). Germline V gene data show CDR1 as SGHRS and CDR2 as YFSETQ. Trimming took 4 bases from V and 2 from J, leaving 10 bases between them. The CDR3 sequence is 15 residues long. Here the CDR3 reads CASSLLRAGANVLTF. DNA for the CDR3: TGCGCCAGCAGCCTCCTGCGGGCTGGGGCCAACGTCCTGACTTTC. The full variable domain, in which reference TRBV5-1 and TRBJ2-6 provide the parts outside the CDR3, is KAGVTQTPRYLIKTRGQQVTLSCSPISGHRSVSWYQQTPGQGLQFLFEYFSETQRNKGNFPGRFSGRQFSNSRSEMNVSTLELGDSALYLCASSLLRAGANVLTFGAGSRLTVL.

This clone showed up just once. This chain links TRBV6-5 with TRBJ2-1; 7 nucleotides line up with TRBD2. CDR3 length equals 13 residues. CDR1 and CDR2 from the germline V gene are MNHEY and SVGAGI. J was trimmed by 3 bases and V by 5 bases; bases with no gene match: 1. The CDR3 region has the DNA TGTGCCAGCAGTCCGGGGGGCTACAATGAGCAGTTCTTC. As protein: CASSPGGYNEQFF.

The rearrangement uses TRBV9 and TRBJ2-1; D may be TRBD2 (5 bases). Germline V CDR1 and CDR2: SGDLS, YYNGEE. V was cut by 3 bases and J by 8 bases, with 21 bases left in between. This CDR3 is built from 16 residues. The CDR3 region is CASSGGWGVQWDEQFF. CDR3 coding DNA: TGTGCCAGCAGCGGAGGGTGGGGAGTTCAGTGGGATGAGCAGTTCTTC.

The chain joins TRBV7-8 to TRBJ1-6, with 7 bases identical to TRBD1. This CDR3 comprises 15 residues. The junction had 5 bases not matched to a gene; V was cut back by 1 base and J by 8 bases. The germline CDR1 and CDR2 sequences are SGHVS and FQNEAQ. The CDR3 loop is CASSLGGQGDSPLHF. The CDR3 nucleotides read TGTGCCAGCAGCTTAGGGGGTCAGGGGGATTCACCCCTCCACTTT.

The rearrangement joins TRBV19 to TRBJ1-5; D is uncertain. Looked up from germline, CDR1 is LNHDA and CDR2 is SQIVND (reference sequence). V was pared by 1 base and J by 3 bases, with 13 bases between. This CDR3 contains 16 residues. DNA of the CDR3: TGTGCCAGTAGTATAGGGTTGAGGTATTCCAATCAGCCCCAGCATTTT. Translated, it gives CASSIGLRYSNQPQHF.

DNA for the CDR3: TGCGCCAGCATACGAGAACTAGCGGTGTTTGAGACCCAGTACTTC. Encoded protein: CASIRELAVFETQYF. The chain recombines TRBV10-2 with TRBJ2-5; 8 positions match TRBD2. Germline V lookup: CDR1 WSHSY, CDR2 SAAADI. CDR3 length: 15 amino acids. Unmatched junction bases numbered 12, after V lost 7 bases and J lost 5 bases.

This clone was counted a single time. This chain uses TRBV6-5 with TRBJ2-7, with TRBD1 matching 7 bases. Trimming cost V 4 bases and J 5 bases; bases outside gene matches: 8. The germline gives CDR1 MNHEY, CDR2 SVGAGI. The CDR3 covers 14 residues. The CDR3 sequence is CASSSRDSGNEQYF. For the CDR3, the DNA is TGTGCCAGCAGTTCCCGGGACAGTGGGAACGAGCAGTACTTC.